The T cell receptor beta chain described here comes from a study of blood T cell repertoires in COVID-19. As for the study in general: PBMCs, B-cell-depleted T cells, or T cells were the source of the cDNA or gDNA that made up the material.

CDR3 length equals 13 residues. Looked up from germline, CDR1 is KGHSH and CDR2 is LQKENI. With 4 bases removed from V and 0 bases from J, the gap between germline ends came to 6 bases. Clones were read by immunoSEQ multiplex PCR, and TCRdb kept only the in-frame ones, dropping some. The repertoire includes under 150,000 clones, 80% of them detected once, and about 2% sits in the top ten. The chain has TRBV18 and TRBJ1-1; the D is unclear. The receptor was isolated from a man between 65 and 80 years old with acute or convalescent COVID-19. The specimen sequenced was peripheral blood. The CDR3 is CASSLNMNTEAFF. DNA for the CDR3: TGTGCCAGCTCACTTAACATGAACACTGAAGCTTTCTTT.